The clone carrying this TCR beta chain was observed a handful of times. The data belong to a study of CD8+ T cells in alopecia areata. cDNA serving as the sequencing template came from extracted, reverse transcribed RNA. Measured with immunoSEQ multiplex PCR; TCRdb has only the in-frame clones, and not every one. The sample shows under 85,000 clones, approximately 46% of them seen only once. The ends were cut back, 2 bases at V and 2 bases at J, with 13 bases in the middle. Germline V gene sequence: CDR1 MNHEY, CDR2 SVGAGI. The CDR3 spans 15 residues. V is TRBV6-5 and J is TRBJ2-7; possibly TRBD1 or TRBD2 for D (5 bases each). This sequence was found in a human donor with alopecia areata. The starting material was CD8+ T cells sorted from blood, obtained at week 0. The CDR3: CASSYPRDQPYEQYF. CDR3 nucleotides: TGTGCCAGCAGTTACCCCCGGGACCAACCCTACGAGCAGTACTTC.